This TCR beta chain came from a study of shared clonotypes between healthy human individuals. The junction had 10 bases not matched to a gene; V was cut back by 5 bases and J by 4 bases. From germline, CDR1 is SGHTA and CDR2 FQGNSA. The CDR3 is 16 residues long. TCRdb's copy holds only in-frame clones and misses some; the assay was immunoSEQ multiplex PCR. This table has 550,000 to 700,000 clones, approximately 73% appearing once. This clonotype was sampled from a woman in her twenties or thirties in good health. What was sequenced was memory CD4+ T cells sorted from blood. Subset noted: CD45RA-negative fraction. The rearrangement joins TRBV7-2 to TRBJ2-1; 8 positions match TRBD2. The CDR3 spells CASSTRGSGNYNEQFF. Written as DNA, the CDR3 is TGTGCCAGCAGCACCCGTGGTAGCGGGAATTACAATGAGCAGTTCTTC. Drawing the rest from reference TRBV7-2 and TRBJ2-1, the complete variable domain is GAGVSQSPSNKVTEKGKDVELRCDPISGHTALYWYRQSLGQGLEFLIYFQGNSAPDKSGLPSDRFSAERTGGSVSTLTIQRTQQEDSAVYLCASSTRGSGNYNEQFFGPGTRLTVL.